This T cell receptor (beta chain) is drawn from a study of graft-versus-host responses after intestinal transplantation. Per germline, CDR1 MNHNS and CDR2 SASEGT. There are 16 residues in the CDR3. V dropped 2 bases and J dropped 2 bases, with 15 bases sitting between them. Responders that carried the CFSE label, approximately 200,000 of them, were plated with approximately 200,000 irradiated, violet-dye-labeled stimulator cells. TCRdb's copy holds only in-frame clones and misses some; the assay was immunoSEQ multiplex PCR. Found here are some 14,000 clones, approximately 33% of them singletons; the top ten hold roughly 1.9%. Study-wide results and caveats: Early post-transplant HvG declines tracked with peak circulating GvH clone levels. Recipient bone marrow held GvH clones, some seen earlier in ileum or blood.

This clone was found a few times. This chain connects TRBV6-1 to TRBJ1-2; D is perhaps TRBD1 (5 bases). The specimen comprised alloreactive CD8+ T cells from a mixed lymphocyte reaction culture, sampled before intestinal transplant. Subset indicated: CFSE-low proliferating T cells sorted from approximately 6-day pre-transplant mixed lymphocyte reaction (GvH or HvG direction). The TCR was taken from a human patient who received an intestinal transplant. The CDR3 bases are TGTGCCAGCAGTGAATGGGCCCACGGGGGGAACTATGGCTACACCTTC. This translates into CASSEWAHGGNYGYTF.